This T cell receptor (beta chain) was documented in a study of cytomegalovirus exposure and HLA in healthy donors. Whole-study context: Earlier sequencing of 150 million to 200 million T cells yielded roughly 120 million unique TCR beta sequences. Study results and limitations: The analysis excluded some indistinguishable V segments, including TRBV6-2 and TRBV6-3. It was reported in a later analysis that an Asian-associated ancestry cluster showed fewer N-insertions than the roughly 670-donor mean.

PCR was performed using 60 Vbeta and 13 Jbeta primers. The assay was immunoSEQ multiplex PCR, and TCRdb's table has in-frame clones only and misses some. The sample records about 180,000 clones, approximately 80% being singletons. This clone was picked up a small number of times. Its specificity is unknown. The CDR3 loop spans 15 amino acids. Looked up from germline, CDR1 is SGHRS and CDR2 is YFSETQ. V dropped 4 bases and J dropped 4; count of bases not matched to a gene: 4. The sequencing input was PBMCs. The V gene is TRBV5-1, the J gene TRBJ2-1; TRBD2 matches at 11 bases. This clonotype originated in a man under 40 in good health and CMV-seropositive. The CDR3 protein is CASSPGTSGYNEQFF. DNA for the CDR3: TGCGCCAGCAGCCCCGGGACTAGCGGTTACAATGAGCAGTTCTTC.